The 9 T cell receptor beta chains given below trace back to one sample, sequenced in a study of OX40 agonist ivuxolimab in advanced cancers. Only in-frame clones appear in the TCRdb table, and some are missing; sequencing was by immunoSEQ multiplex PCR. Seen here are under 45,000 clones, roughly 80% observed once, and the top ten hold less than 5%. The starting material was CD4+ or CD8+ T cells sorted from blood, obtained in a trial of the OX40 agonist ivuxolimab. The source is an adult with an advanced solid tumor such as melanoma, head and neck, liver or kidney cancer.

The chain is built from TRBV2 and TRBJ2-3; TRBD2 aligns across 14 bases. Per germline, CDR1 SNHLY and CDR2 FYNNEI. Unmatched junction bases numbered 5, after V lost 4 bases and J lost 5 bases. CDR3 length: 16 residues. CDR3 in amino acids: CASSGRTSGGRDTQYF. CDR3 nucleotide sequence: TGTGCCAGCAGTGGCCGGACTAGCGGGGGGAGAGATACGCAGTATTTT. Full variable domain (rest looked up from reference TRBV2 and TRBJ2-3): EPEVTQTPSHQVTQMGQEVILRCVPISNHLYFYWYRQILGQKVEFLVSFYNNEISEKSEIFDDQFSVERPDGSNFTLKIRSTKLEDSAMYFCASSGRTSGGRDTQYFGPGTRLTVL.

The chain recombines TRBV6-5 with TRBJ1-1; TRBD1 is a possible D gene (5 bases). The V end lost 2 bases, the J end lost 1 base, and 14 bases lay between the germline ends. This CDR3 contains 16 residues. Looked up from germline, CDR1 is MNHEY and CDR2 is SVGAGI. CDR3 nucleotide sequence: TGTGCCAGCAGTTACCACGGGGGGACGGGGAACACTGAAGCTTTCTTT. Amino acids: CASSYHGGTGNTEAFF.

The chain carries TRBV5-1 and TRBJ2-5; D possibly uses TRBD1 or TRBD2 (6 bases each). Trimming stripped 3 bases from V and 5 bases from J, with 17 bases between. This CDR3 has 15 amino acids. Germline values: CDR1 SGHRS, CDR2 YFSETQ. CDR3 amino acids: CASSSTLSGGETQYF. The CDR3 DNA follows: TGCGCCAGCAGCTCTACCCTCTCCGGGGGCGAGACCCAGTACTTC.

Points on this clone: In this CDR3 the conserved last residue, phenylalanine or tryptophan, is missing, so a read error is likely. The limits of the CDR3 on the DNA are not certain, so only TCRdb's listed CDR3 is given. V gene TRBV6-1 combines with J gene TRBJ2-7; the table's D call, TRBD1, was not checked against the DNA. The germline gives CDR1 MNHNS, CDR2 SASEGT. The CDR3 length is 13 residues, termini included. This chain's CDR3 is CASRRDRTYFFGL.

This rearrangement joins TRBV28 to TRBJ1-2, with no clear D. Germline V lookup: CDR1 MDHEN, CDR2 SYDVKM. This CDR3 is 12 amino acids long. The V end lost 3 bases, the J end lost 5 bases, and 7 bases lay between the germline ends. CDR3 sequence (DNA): TGTGCCAGCAGTTTGGGAGATTATGGCTACACCTTC. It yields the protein CASSLGDYGYTF.

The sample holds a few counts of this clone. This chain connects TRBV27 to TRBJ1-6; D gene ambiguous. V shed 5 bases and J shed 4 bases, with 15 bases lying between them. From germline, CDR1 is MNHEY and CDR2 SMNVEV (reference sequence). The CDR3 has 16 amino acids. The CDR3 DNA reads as TGTGCCAGCAGTGACTCCGCCCAGTTGTATAATTCACCCCTCCACTTT. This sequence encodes CASSDSAQLYNSPLHF.

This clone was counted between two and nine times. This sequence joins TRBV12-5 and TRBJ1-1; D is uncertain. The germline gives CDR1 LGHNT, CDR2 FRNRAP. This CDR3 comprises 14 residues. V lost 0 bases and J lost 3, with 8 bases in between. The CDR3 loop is CASGLVPADTEAFF. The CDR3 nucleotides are TGTGCTAGTGGTTTGGTACCGGCAGACACTGAAGCTTTCTTT.

The CDR3 sequence: CASSRSGGTSYEQYF. In nucleotides, the CDR3 is TGTGCCAGCAGCCGATCAGGGGGCACCTCCTACGAGCAGTACTTC. The chain has TRBV27 and TRBJ2-7; 8 bases map to TRBD1. Trimming took 6 bases from V and 0 from J; bases not matched to a gene: 7. There are 15 residues in the CDR3. Germline CDR1 is MNHEY and CDR2 is SMNVEV (reference sequence).

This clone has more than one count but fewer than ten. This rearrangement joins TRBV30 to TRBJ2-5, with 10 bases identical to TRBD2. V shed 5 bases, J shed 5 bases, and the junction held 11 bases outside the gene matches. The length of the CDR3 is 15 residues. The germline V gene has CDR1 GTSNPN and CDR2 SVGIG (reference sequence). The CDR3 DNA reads TGTGCCTGGGATCGAGCGGGAGGGGTTAGGGAGACCCAGTACTTC. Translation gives CAWDRAGGVRETQYF.